This is a list of T cell receptor beta chains from one sample in a study of blood T cell repertoires in COVID-19. Clones were sequenced by immunoSEQ multiplex PCR, and TCRdb holds only the in-frame ones, with some missing. Here the sample spans some 75,000 clones, 75% to 90% being singletons. The sequencing sample was made of peripheral blood. All receptors come from a man in his 60s with acute or convalescent COVID-19. The conserved cysteine and the conserved F or W are not part of the CDR3 here. Clone sizes are given selectively: once, few, many, or a class where the clone is expanded.

clone size,V gene,J gene,CDR3 protein
NA,TRBV19,TRBJ2-3,ASSTPRLAEDTQY
NA,TRBV28,TRBJ1-2,ASSLLGTGPGYT
NA,TRBV18,TRBJ1-1,ASSPPGGRTEAF
NA,TRBV19,TRBJ2-7,ASSMGLGVPEQY
NA,TRBV9,TRBJ2-2,ASSVEGRNTGELF
NA,TRBV19,TRBJ1-1,ASSIPGEGTEAF
NA,TRBV5-1,TRBJ1-2,ASSRNNNYGYT
NA,TRBV4-1,TRBJ2-5,ASSQGLAQETQY
NA,TRBV24-1,TRBJ2-7,ATSGPDRGSSYEQY
NA,TRBV15,TRBJ1-2,ATSRAGTGNYGYT
NA,TRBV28,TRBJ2-3,ASLIPGQGTGTDTQY
NA,TRBV11-3,TRBJ2-1,ASSLDSARSGTSGRREQF
NA,TRBV5-1,TRBJ2-1,ASSLAGIPHNEQF
NA,TRBV5-6,TRBJ2-1,ASSPDSGIEQF
NA,TRBV18,TRBJ2-7,ASSPLSDSRLSYEQY
NA,TRBV29-1,TRBJ1-2,SVAQGGNYGYT
NA,TRBV27,TRBJ1-3,ASSLSLAGVSSGNTIY
NA,TRBV5-5,TRBJ2-7,ASSLSGLAGASGYEQY
NA,TRBV30,TRBJ1-2,AWNPTGTVYGYT
NA,TRBV7-9,TRBJ2-3,ASSFGDTQY
NA,TRBV19,TRBJ1-3,ASSFAVWTGVRNTIY
few,TRBV5-1,TRBJ1-2,ASSSTGQRGYGYT
NA,TRBV12-5,TRBJ2-4,ASGDSRDRGNIQY
NA,TRBV2,TRBJ2-4,ASSETENIQY
NA,TRBV5-1,TRBJ1-2,ASSLDFGTNYGYT
NA,TRBV19,TRBJ2-2,ASSMGSGTGVDGELF
NA,TRBV7-9,TRBJ2-5,ANNLGGGQETQY
NA,TRBV7-2,TRBJ2-5,ASSFTAARQETQY
NA,TRBV7-8,TRBJ1-1,ASSMNRDRVTEAF
NA,TRBV9,TRBJ2-7,ASSAGLAGVYEQY
NA,TRBV3-1/TRBV3-2,TRBJ2-7,ASSPDSMGEQY
few,TRBV4-1,TRBJ1-2,ASSQPKVGRNRYGYT
once,TRBV5-1,TRBJ2-3,ASSLALTGATDTQY
NA,TRBV3-1/TRBV3-2,TRBJ1-3,GCSRRNTIY
NA,TRBV6-5,TRBJ1-1,ASSYPGTGGTEAF
few,TRBV3-1/TRBV3-2,TRBJ2-7,ASRRGTGTYEQY
NA,TRBV7-3,TRBJ2-7,ASSLSGQGRLYEQY
NA,TRBV19,TRBJ1-1,ASSTDWASNTEAF
NA,TRBV29-1,TRBJ1-2,SVGEGFNYGYT
NA,TRBV19,TRBJ1-5,ASSIKQGGQPQH
NA,TRBV5-6,TRBJ2-2,ASKPGQGWTGELF
once,TRBV18,TRBJ2-7,ASSLGTGSPHEQY